This T cell receptor beta chain was identified in a study of shared clonotypes between healthy human individuals. Turning to this clone: The antigen is not known.

Naive-designated CD8 cells lacked CD45RO, were positively enriched for CCR7, and omitted terminally differentiated effector memory CD45RA+ cells. General observations from the study: Generally, naive subsets came out with larger estimated richness than memory subsets.

Trimming removed 4 bases at V and 2 bases at J, with 3 bases between. Germline lookup yields CDR1 SGDLS and CDR2 YYNGEE. CDR3 length: 11 amino acids. Some clones are missing from TCRdb's copy, which holds only in-frame ones; the method was immunoSEQ multiplex PCR. The table has more than 600,000 clones, approximately 90% seen once. This TCR was sampled from a man aged 25-45 years in good health. Sequenced material: naive CD8+ T cells sorted from blood. The chain joins TRBV9 to TRBJ2-5; D remains ambiguous. Here the CDR3 reads CASSNQETQYF. The CDR3 region has the DNA TGTGCCAGCAGCAATCAAGAGACCCAGTACTTC.